The 10 T cell receptor beta chains in this list originate from one sample, sequenced in a study of radiotherapy plus CTLA-4 blockade in lung cancer (dated by TCRdb to 2017 to 2018). The library was prepared using the immunoSEQ multiplex PCR assay. In its TCRdb copy, this immuneACCESS table keeps in-frame sequences only and misses some clones. Where compared with another copy, unresolved V genes explain less than half of these, and the others have no known cause. The table for this sample lists around 20,000 clones; roughly 82% of them were counted only once. About 20% of the sample is taken by the ten largest. The sequencing here drew on peripheral blood, taken from a patient treated with radiotherapy plus ipilimumab. These receptor sequences come from a human donor with non-small cell lung cancer whose response to radiotherapy plus ipilimumab could not be evaluated.

The rearrangement joins TRBV5-4 to TRBJ2-7, with 8 bases aligning to TRBD1. Germline CDR1 reads SGHNT; CDR2 reads YYREEE (reference sequence). This CDR3 region has 16 residues. V lost 4 bases and J lost 0; bases outside the gene matches: 9. Here the CDR3 reads CASSPTGGSSSYEQYF. The DNA for the CDR3 is TGTGCCAGCAGCCCTACAGGGGGTTCCAGCTCCTACGAGCAGTACTTC.

In its sample, this clone was seen once. V usage is TRBV27 and J usage is TRBJ2-7, with TRBD2 identical over 9 bases. The CDR3 totals 14 residues. Losses at the gene ends were 5 bases for V and 1 base for J; bases not matched to a gene: 3. Germline V gene sequence: CDR1 MNHEY, CDR2 SMNVEV (reference sequence). DNA for the CDR3: TGTGCCAGCAGTCCTAGCGGGGCATCCTACGAGCAGTACTTC. The encoded protein is CASSPSGASYEQYF.

This clone was seen more than once but under ten times. CDR3 DNA: TGTGCCAGCAGTTCTACAGGGGGCAATCAGCCCCAGCATTTT. It is translated as CASSSTGGNQPQHF. This chain links TRBV6-5 with TRBJ1-5; 7 bases are a match to TRBD1. This CDR3 region has 14 residues. In germline, CDR1 is MNHEY, CDR2 SVGAGI. Trimming at V came to 4 bases and at J to 2 bases, leaving 2 bases not matched to a gene.

The chain couples TRBV7-9 to TRBJ2-4, with D possibly being TRBD2 (5 bases). V was shortened by 5 bases and J by 0 bases, with 5 bases between the two germline ends. The CDR3 runs 13 residues. CDR1 and CDR2 (germline): SEHNR, FQNEAQ (reference sequence). CDR3 in amino acids: CASSGLAKNIQYF. The DNA for the CDR3 is TGTGCCAGCAGCGGACTAGCCAAAAACATTCAGTACTTC.

The rearrangement links TRBV6-5 to TRBJ1-4; D uncertain. Trimming took off 6 bases at V and 3 bases at J, with 5 bases between the two ends. Germline lookup yields CDR1 MNHEY and CDR2 SVGAGI. The CDR3 covers 12 residues. The DNA for the CDR3 is TGTGCCAGCAGACGGTCTAATGAAAAACTGTTTTTT. This translates into CASRRSNEKLFF.

This sequence joins TRBV10-3 and TRBJ1-3; TRBD1 matches at 10 bases. This CDR3 has 14 residues. V gave up 7 bases and J gave up 5 bases; unmatched junction bases: 5. Looked up from germline, CDR1 is ENHRY and CDR2 is SYGVKD. Here the CDR3 reads CAITRGQGRNTIYF. For the CDR3, the DNA is TGTGCCATCACCAGGGGACAGGGGAGAAACACCATATATTTT.

This clone was counted once. V and J are TRBV10-3 and TRBJ1-5; tentative D call: TRBD1 (5 bases). Germline V lookup: CDR1 ENHRY, CDR2 SYGVKD. This CDR3 is 13 amino acids long. V was shortened by 4 bases and J by 5 bases, with 9 bases between the two germline ends. CDR3 loop: CAISVGGDQPQHF. The CDR3 DNA sequence: TGTGCCATCAGTGTTGGGGGGGATCAGCCCCAGCATTTT.

This clone has only a few counts. J is TRBJ2-1 and V is TRBV15; the match to TRBD1 covers 8 bases. CDR1 is LNHNV and CDR2 is YYDKDF in the germline V gene (reference sequence). Trimming cost V 4 bases and J 2 bases; bases outside gene matches: 4. CDR3 length: 15 residues. DNA of the CDR3: TGTGCCACCAGCACCGCAGGGGGCCCCTACAATGAGCAGTTCTTC. This codes for CATSTAGGPYNEQFF.

In DNA, the CDR3 is TGTGCCAGCAGCGGGGCCGGCGCGCCCCAAGAGACCCAGTACTTC. Its protein is CASSGAGAPQETQYF. The V and J genes are TRBV9 and TRBJ2-7, with D unresolved. The DNA end lines up better with TRBJ2-5; the J call may be wrong. The CDR3 covers 15 residues. The germline CDR1 and CDR2 sequences are SGDLS and YYNGEE.

This chain links TRBV6-5 with TRBJ1-1; D may be TRBD1 (5 bases). V dropped 7 bases and J dropped 5 bases, with 14 bases sitting between them. The CDR3 runs 13 residues. The germline gives CDR1 MNHEY, CDR2 SVGAGI. CDR3 nucleotides: TGTGCCAGCACCAACGGGGGGGTAACTGAAGCTTTCTTT. Translated, it gives CASTNGGVTEAFF.